The 19 T cell receptor beta chains given below trace back to one sample, sequenced in a study of blood T cell repertoires in COVID-19. Method: immunoSEQ multiplex PCR; TCRdb's copy keeps in-frame clones and lacks some. The sample yields fewer than 400,000 clones, roughly 89% seen once. The sequencing input was PBMCs or T cells enriched from blood (not recorded which). These receptors were collected from a woman in her fifties or sixties who had recovered from COVID-19.

The chain has TRBV7-6 and TRBJ2-5, with D tentatively TRBD2 (6 bases). V lost 1 base, J lost 4 bases, and 13 bases lay in between. This CDR3 contains 15 residues. Germline V lookup: CDR1 SGHVS, CDR2 FNYEAQ. The CDR3 sequence is CASSLVGGVRETQYF. For the CDR3, the DNA is TGTGCCAGCAGCTTAGTTGGCGGGGTTCGAGAGACCCAGTACTTC.

This clone was picked up one time. The rearrangement links TRBV3-1 (or the pseudogene TRBV3-2) to TRBJ2-1, with D uncertain. The CDR3 is 13 amino acids. V was pared by 2 bases and J by 4 bases, with 6 bases between. From germline, CDR1 is LGHDT and CDR2 YNNKEL (reference sequence). The CDR3 is CASSQFGYNEQFF. Here the CDR3 DNA reads TGTGCCAGCAGCCAATTCGGTTACAATGAGCAGTTCTTC.

The chain employs TRBV5-1 and TRBJ1-2, with TRBD1 matching 7 bases. The V gene end was trimmed by 4 bases and the J gene end by 5 bases; junction bases not matched to a gene: 8. Germline V gene data show CDR1 as SGHRS and CDR2 as YFSETQ. The CDR3 sequence is 14 residues long. The CDR3 DNA reads as TGCGCCAGCAGCGGACAATCAGGGGGTTATGGCTACACCTTC. This sequence encodes CASSGQSGGYGYTF.

The chain joins TRBV6-5 to TRBJ2-3; 7 nucleotides match TRBD1. The CDR3 totals 14 residues. Germline V gene lookup returns CDR1 MNHEY and CDR2 SVGAGI. V dropped 7 bases and J dropped 1; count of bases not matched to a gene: 5. The CDR3 region is CASTQDRGTDTQYF. The CDR3, as DNA: TGTGCCAGCACCCAAGACAGGGGCACAGATACGCAGTATTTT.

The chain employs TRBV6-5 and TRBJ1-2; 7 nucleotides line up with TRBD1. The CDR3 sequence is 15 residues long. Germline lookup yields CDR1 MNHEY and CDR2 SVGAGI. Unmatched junction bases numbered 13, after V lost 6 bases and J lost 6 bases. The CDR3 spells CASSRRRDRENGYTF. The CDR3 nucleotides read TGTGCCAGCAGCAGACGCCGGGACAGAGAAAATGGCTACACCTTC.

The chain carries TRBV19 and TRBJ1-1; D is unclear. Germline assignment: CDR1 LNHDA and CDR2 SQIVND (reference sequence). CDR3 size: 13 residues. Trimming cost V 6 bases and J 0 bases, with 8 bases left between them. The CDR3 DNA sequence: TGTGCCAGTAGCAATCAGTTGAACACTGAAGCTTTCTTT. Its translation: CASSNQLNTEAFF.

The chain combines TRBV30 with TRBJ1-2, with TRBD1 as a possible D gene (6 bases). V lost 2 bases and J 6 bases, leaving 19 bases between the germline ends. CDR3 length: 15 amino acids. The germline gives CDR1 GTSNPN, CDR2 SVGIG (reference sequence). CDR3: CAWSRKAQGLDGYTF. As DNA, the CDR3 is TGTGCCTGGAGTAGAAAGGCCCAGGGGCTGGATGGCTACACCTTC.

The V call is TRBV11-2, the J call TRBJ2-7; a possible D gene is TRBD1 (6 bases). Between the trimmed V and J ends, which lost 0 bases and 4 bases, there was a span of 13 bases. The CDR3 is 15 residues long. Germline loops: CDR1 SGHAT, CDR2 FQNNGV. CDR3 sequence reads: CASSLDFWGPYEQYF. Written as DNA, the CDR3 is TGTGCCAGCAGCTTAGATTTTTGGGGGCCGTACGAGCAGTACTTC.

V and J are TRBV19 and TRBJ2-6; a possible D gene is TRBD2 (6 bases). Germline V gene data show CDR1 as LNHDA and CDR2 as SQIVND (reference sequence). Trimming pared 0 bases from V and 0 bases from J, leaving 18 bases between. The CDR3 totals 20 residues. DNA of the CDR3: TGTGCCAGTAGTATAGACCTTTCTGGTCGGAGGGGCTCTGGGGCCAACGTCCTGACTTTC. Translation gives CASSIDLSGRRGSGANVLTF.

Only one count was recorded for this clone. This chain joins TRBV3-1 (or the pseudogene TRBV3-2) and TRBJ2-1, with 15 bases aligning to TRBD2. Per the germline V gene, CDR1 is LGHDT and CDR2 is YNNKEL (reference sequence). The CDR3 sequence is 16 residues long. The junction had 11 bases not matched to a gene; V was cut back by 7 bases and J by 10 bases. CDR3 amino acids: CASNLGLAGGLSEQFF. CDR3 DNA: TGTGCCAGCAACTTGGGACTAGCGGGGGGCCTTTCCGAGCAGTTCTTC.

The chain employs TRBV7-9 and TRBJ2-1; tentative D call: TRBD1 (5 bases). CDR1 and CDR2 from the germline V gene are SEHNR and FQNEAQ (reference sequence). V gave up 5 bases and J gave up 6 bases, with 20 bases separating them. The CDR3 extends over 16 amino acids. CDR3 sequence reads: CASSTRPTTVGNEQFF. In DNA form, the CDR3 reads TGTGCCAGCAGCACCCGGCCCACGACAGTGGGCAATGAGCAGTTCTTC.

The J gene is TRBJ1-1, the V gene TRBV5-6; D not resolved. This CDR3 has 14 residues. V was clipped by 2 bases and J by 5 bases, with 13 bases between them. Germline CDR1 SGHDT, CDR2 YYEEEE. The CDR3 nucleotides are TGTGCCAGCAGCTTTGGGCGGGTAGGGACTGAAGCTTTCTTT. Translated, it gives CASSFGRVGTEAFF.

The chain uses TRBV3-1 (or the pseudogene TRBV3-2) and TRBJ2-1, with D hard to call. From germline, CDR1 is LGHDT and CDR2 YNNKEL (reference sequence). The ends were cut back, 8 bases at V and 4 bases at J, with 9 bases in the middle. This CDR3 has 12 amino acids. CDR3 nucleotides: TGTGCCAGCCGGTTTGGTTACAATGAGCAGTTCTTC. Amino acid sequence: CASRFGYNEQFF.

This chain joins TRBV7-2 and TRBJ1-3, with 9 nucleotides matching TRBD1. Trimming removed 5 bases from V and 5 bases from J; junction bases left unmatched: 4. Germline values: CDR1 SGHTA, CDR2 FQGNSA. The CDR3 is 14 amino acids. CDR3 residues: CASSTGTGRNTIYF. As DNA, the CDR3 is TGTGCCAGCAGCACCGGGACAGGGAGAAACACCATATATTTT.

J is TRBJ2-1 and V is TRBV6-2 or TRBV6-3; 9 nucleotides agree with TRBD2. The trim removed 2 bases at V and 2 bases at J, leaving 7 bases unmatched. CDR3 length: 17 amino acids. Germline CDR1 reads MNHEY; CDR2 reads SVGEGT. Written as DNA, the CDR3 is TGTGCCAGCAGTTACGATTTGCGCGGGGGGGCCTACAATGAGCAGTTCTTC. This encodes CASSYDLRGGAYNEQFF.

The rearrangement links TRBV19 to TRBJ1-1; D remains ambiguous. V gave up 3 bases and J gave up 3 bases, with 11 bases separating them. Germline CDR1 LNHDA, CDR2 SQIVND (reference sequence). The CDR3 consists of 14 residues. The DNA for the CDR3 is TGTGCCAGTAGTATGGGGAGGCGGGACACTGAAGCTTTCTTT. Its translation: CASSMGRRDTEAFF.

This sequence joins TRBV4-3 and TRBJ2-5; 8 nucleotides align to TRBD2. Trimming removed 1 base from V and 5 bases from J; junction bases left unmatched: 9. The length of the CDR3 is 16 residues. Germline CDR1 LGHNA, CDR2 YSLEER. CDR3 DNA: TGCGCCAGCAGCCAAGCCCCTACTAGCGGCGCGGAGACCCAGTACTTC. Its protein is CASSQAPTSGAETQYF.

The rearrangement joins TRBV18 to TRBJ2-3, with 11 bases aligning to TRBD2. The V and J ends lost 3 bases and 4 bases, in that order; junction bases with no gene match: 3. This CDR3 is 15 amino acids long. Per the germline V gene, CDR1 is KGHSH and CDR2 is LQKENI. This CDR3 reads CASSPTSGVSDTQYF. The CDR3 region has the DNA TGTGCCAGCTCACCGACTAGCGGGGTTTCAGATACGCAGTATTTT.

This rearrangement joins TRBV28 to TRBJ1-2, with D possibly matching TRBD1 (5 bases). The CDR3 runs 16 residues. The germline V and J ends were trimmed by 5 bases and 5 bases, with 21 bases remaining between them. The germline gives CDR1 MDHEN, CDR2 SYDVKM. The CDR3 nucleotides are TGTGCCAGCAGTGCCAACCACAGGATCGGGCGGTATGGCTACACCTTC. This codes for CASSANHRIGRYGYTF.